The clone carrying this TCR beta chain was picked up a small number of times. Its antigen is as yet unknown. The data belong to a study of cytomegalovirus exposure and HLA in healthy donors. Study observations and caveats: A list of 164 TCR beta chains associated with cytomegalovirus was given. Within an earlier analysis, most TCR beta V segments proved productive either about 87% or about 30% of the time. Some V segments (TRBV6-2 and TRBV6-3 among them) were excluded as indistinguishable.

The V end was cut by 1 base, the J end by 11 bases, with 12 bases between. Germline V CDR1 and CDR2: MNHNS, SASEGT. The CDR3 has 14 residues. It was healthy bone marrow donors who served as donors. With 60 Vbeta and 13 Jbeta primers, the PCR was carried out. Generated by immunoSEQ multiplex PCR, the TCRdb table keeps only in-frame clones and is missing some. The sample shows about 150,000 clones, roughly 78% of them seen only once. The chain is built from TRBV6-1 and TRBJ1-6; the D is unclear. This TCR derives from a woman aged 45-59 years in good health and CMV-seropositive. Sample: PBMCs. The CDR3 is CASSEESGGTPLHF. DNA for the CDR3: TGTGCCAGCAGTGAAGAAAGTGGAGGAACACCCCTCCACTTT.